The sequence of this TCR beta chain was determined in a study of OX40 agonist ivuxolimab in advanced cancers. Background on the study: Patients enrolled in dose escalation were diagnosed with hepatocellular carcinoma, melanoma, renal cell or head and neck cancer. Age averaged around 60 years (range about 23 to 85), and around 78% were male. Study-wide points: No determination was made of the antigen specificity of the expanded peripheral T cells.

Clones were read by immunoSEQ multiplex PCR, and TCRdb kept only the in-frame ones, dropping some. The sample shows roughly 80,000 clones, approximately 80% of them seen only once. This CDR3 contains 13 residues. V lost 3 bases, J lost 5 bases, and 11 bases lay in between. In germline, CDR1 is SGHRS, CDR2 YFSETQ. If patients had autoimmune disease history or systemic immunosuppression, they were excluded. Notes on this clone: Its antigen is not known.

The sample was CD4+ or CD8+ T cells sorted from blood, taken in a trial of the OX40 agonist ivuxolimab. This chain links TRBV5-1 with TRBJ2-5; D may be TRBD1 or TRBD2 (5 bases each). This TCR came from an adult with an advanced solid tumor such as melanoma, head and neck, liver or kidney cancer. The CDR3 nucleotides read TGCGCCAGCAGCTCCCGGGACGTGGAGACCCAGTACTTC. Amino acid sequence: CASSSRDVETQYF.